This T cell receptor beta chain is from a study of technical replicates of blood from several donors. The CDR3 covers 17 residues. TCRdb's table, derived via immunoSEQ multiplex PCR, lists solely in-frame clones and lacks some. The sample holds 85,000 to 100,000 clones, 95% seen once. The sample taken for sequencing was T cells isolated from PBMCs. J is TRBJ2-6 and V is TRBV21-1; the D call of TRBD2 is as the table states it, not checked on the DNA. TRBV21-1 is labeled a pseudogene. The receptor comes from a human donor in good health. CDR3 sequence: CASSNVTGDSGANVLTF. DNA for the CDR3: TGTGCCAGCAGCAACGTGACGGGAGACTCTGGGGCCAACGTCCTGACTTTC.